Reported below is one TCR beta chain. The data belong to a study of blood T cell repertoires in COVID-19. For the study at large: Acute-phase and convalescent COVID-19 samples originated in the United States, Italy and Spain. Sample material is recorded as cDNA or gDNA derived from T cells, B-cell-depleted T cells, or PBMCs.

Per the authors' pipeline: Nucleated cell number was recorded as an estimate derived from reference gene primer amplification. Produced via immunoSEQ multiplex PCR; TCRdb's table is partial and in-frame only. For V, J and clone size, that table is used; D and trimming come from the DNA. The table lists tens of thousands of clones, 80% to 90% of them singletons, with approximately 1.9% in the top ten. The CDR3 runs 15 residues. The germline V gene has CDR1 ENHRY and CDR2 SYGVKD. Deletions cut 3 bases from V and 2 bases from J, with 13 bases between. The V call is TRBV10-3, the J call TRBJ1-1; tentative D call: TRBD1 (5 bases). The sequenced sample consisted of peripheral blood. This receptor was identified in a woman at least 80 years old with active or convalescent COVID-19. The CDR3 sequence: CAISEFAGSNTEAFF. As DNA, the CDR3 is TGTGCCATCAGTGAATTTGCAGGGTCTAACACTGAAGCTTTCTTT.